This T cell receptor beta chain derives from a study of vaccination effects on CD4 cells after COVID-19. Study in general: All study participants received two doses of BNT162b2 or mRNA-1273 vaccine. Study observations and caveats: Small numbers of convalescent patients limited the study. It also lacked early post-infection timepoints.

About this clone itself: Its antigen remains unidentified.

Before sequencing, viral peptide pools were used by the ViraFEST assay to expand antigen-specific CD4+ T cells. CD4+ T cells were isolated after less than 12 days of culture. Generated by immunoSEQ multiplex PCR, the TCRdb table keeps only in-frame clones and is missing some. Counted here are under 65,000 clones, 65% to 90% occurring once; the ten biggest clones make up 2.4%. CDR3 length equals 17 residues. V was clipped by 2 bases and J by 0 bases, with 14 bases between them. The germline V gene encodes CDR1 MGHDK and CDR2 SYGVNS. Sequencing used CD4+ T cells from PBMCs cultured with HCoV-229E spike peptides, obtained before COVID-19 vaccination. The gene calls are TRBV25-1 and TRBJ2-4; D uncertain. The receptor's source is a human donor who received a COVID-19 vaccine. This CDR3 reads CASSEVGGNLAKNIQYF. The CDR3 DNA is TGTGCCAGCAGTGAAGTCGGCGGTAATCTAGCCAAAAACATTCAGTACTTC.